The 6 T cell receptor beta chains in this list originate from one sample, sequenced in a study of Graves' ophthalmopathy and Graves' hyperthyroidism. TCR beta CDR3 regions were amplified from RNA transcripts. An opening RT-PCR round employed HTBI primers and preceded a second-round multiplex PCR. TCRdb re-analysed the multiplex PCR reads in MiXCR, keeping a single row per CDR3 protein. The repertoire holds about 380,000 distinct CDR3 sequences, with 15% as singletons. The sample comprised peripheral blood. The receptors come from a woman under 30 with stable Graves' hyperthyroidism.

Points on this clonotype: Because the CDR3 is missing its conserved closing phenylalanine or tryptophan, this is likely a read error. The chain's CDR3 is CASTDRGTEAFL. The CDR3 region has the DNA TGTGCCAGCACCGACAGGGGAACTGAAGCTTTCTTG. The chain couples TRBV6-1 to TRBJ1-1, with 8 bases that match TRBD1. Trimming at V came to 7 bases and at J to 5 bases, leaving 3 bases not matched to a gene. The CDR3 runs 12 residues. Germline CDR1 reads MNHNS; CDR2 reads SASEGT.

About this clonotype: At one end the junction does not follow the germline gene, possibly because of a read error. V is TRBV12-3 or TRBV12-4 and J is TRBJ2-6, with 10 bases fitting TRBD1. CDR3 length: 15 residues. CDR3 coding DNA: TGTGCCAGCAGGGGGACAGGGGCTTGGGCCTACGTCCTGACTTTC. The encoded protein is CASRGTGAWAYVLTF.

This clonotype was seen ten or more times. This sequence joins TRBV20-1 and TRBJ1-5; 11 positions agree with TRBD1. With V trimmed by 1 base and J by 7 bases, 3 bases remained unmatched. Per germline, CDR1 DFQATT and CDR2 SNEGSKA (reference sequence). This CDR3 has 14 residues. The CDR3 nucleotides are TGCAGTGCTAGAGGAGGGGACAGGGGGCAGCCCCAGCATTTT. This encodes CSARGGDRGQPQHF.

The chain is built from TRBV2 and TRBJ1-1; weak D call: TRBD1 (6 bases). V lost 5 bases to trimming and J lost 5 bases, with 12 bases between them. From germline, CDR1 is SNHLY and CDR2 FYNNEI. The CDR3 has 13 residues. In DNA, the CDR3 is TGTGCCAGCAGTTTAAGGGGGTGGACTGAAGCTTTCTTT. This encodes CASSLRGWTEAFF. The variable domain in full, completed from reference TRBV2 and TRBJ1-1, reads EPEVTQTPSHQVTQMGQEVILRCVPISNHLYFYWYRQILGQKVEFLVSFYNNEISEKSEIFDDQFSVERPDGSNFTLKIRSTKLEDSAMYFCASSLRGWTEAFFGQGTRLTVV.

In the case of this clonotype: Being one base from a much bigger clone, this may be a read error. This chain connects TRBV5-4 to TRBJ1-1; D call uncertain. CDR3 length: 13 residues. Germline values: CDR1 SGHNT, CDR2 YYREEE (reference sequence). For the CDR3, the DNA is TGTGCCTGCAGCCGGACTTCAAGAACTGAAGCTTTCTTT. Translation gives CACSRTSRTEAFF.

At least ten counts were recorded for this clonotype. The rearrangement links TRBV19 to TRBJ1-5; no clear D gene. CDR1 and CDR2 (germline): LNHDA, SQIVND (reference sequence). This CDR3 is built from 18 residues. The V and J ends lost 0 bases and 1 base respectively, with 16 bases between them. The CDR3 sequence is CASSIDPRAFSSNQPQHF. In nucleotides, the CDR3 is TGTGCCAGTAGTATAGACCCGCGGGCATTTTCCAGCAATCAGCCCCAGCATTTT.